The T cell receptor beta chain described here comes from a study of brain T cells in children with intractable seizures. Overall study findings and caveats: Pre- and post-surgery blood differed in depth, so pre-surgery absences may be undersampling.

Profiling relied on immunoSEQ multiplex PCR, and the TCRdb table lists in-frame clones only, not all of them. The sample gives roughly 64,000 clones, 90% to 96% of which show up once; around 0.4% is in the top ten. Sequencing was limited to surgery cases with top T cell transcript signatures in brain tissue. The CDR3 is 15 amino acids. Deletions cut 6 bases from V and 5 bases from J, with 14 bases between. Germline V gives CDR1 MNHEY, CDR2 SMNVEV (reference sequence). Note on this clone: The antigen remains unidentified.

V and J are TRBV27 and TRBJ1-6, with D unclear. Sequencing used peripheral blood, obtained at surgery. The receptor was derived from a boy in the first two years of life with focal cortical dysplasia and intractable seizures. The chain's CDR3 is CASRIYALDNSPLHF. DNA for the CDR3: TGTGCCAGCAGAATTTACGCCCTAGATAATTCACCCCTCCACTTT.